This T cell receptor beta chain came from a study of T-cell reconstitution after alpha-beta-depleted transplantation in children (dated by TCRdb to about 2016). For context, the study as a whole: Using TCR repertoire profiling, the study quantitatively followed how T-cell immune reconstitution unfolded in children after TCRalphabeta/CD19-depleted allogeneic hematopoietic cell transplantation.

Note on this clonotype: Its antigen has not been determined. Mismatch with germline at one junction end may stem from a read error.

On the study overall, not on this receptor specifically: The apparently early alphabetaT-cell count recovery about two months after transplant was reportedly dependent on only several hundred rapidly expanded clones derived from non-depleted graft cells. In some patients, the high TCRbeta diversity seen at day 60 was put down to recipient T cells and intrathymic progenitors that had survived conditioning. The frequencies of hyperexpanded clones fell over the following months, and after one year, T-cell counts and TCRbeta diversity were mostly attributed to newly produced T cells.

Per the publication, the treatment or condition label means: allogeneic hematopoietic cell transplantation with graft depleted of TCRalphabeta T cells and CD19 B cells. The children who served as transplant recipients had been given grafts of TCRalphabeta/CD19-depleted allogeneic hematopoietic cells. Receptor libraries were prepared by PCR. The data were produced on an Illumina HiSeq 2500. TCR library preparation used molecular barcoding, with unique molecular identifiers applied to normalize quantification of the TCRbeta repertoire. TCRdb's own reprocessing of the public reads used fastp at Q25 and MiXCR and kept productive beta chains. Rows matching on CDR3 protein sequence are summarized as one entry with the most common DNA and genes. Present in this sample are about 980,000 distinct CDR3 sequences, roughly 29% of which were seen just once. Of the sample, roughly 30% is held by the ten largest clones.

CDR1 DFQATT and CDR2 SNEGSKA are derived from the germline V gene (reference sequence). The CDR3 runs 15 amino acids, cysteine and phenylalanine included. CDR3 DNA only is kept here, 45 bases in frame from base 1. The sample consisted of PBMCs, mostly from graft donor cells, taken 360 days after TCRalphabeta/CD19-depleted stem cell transplant. This TCR was recovered from a boy younger than two who had a stem cell transplant for SCID, so the T cells may come from the graft donor. The chain is assembled from TRBV20-1 and TRBJ1-1; the central 11 bases match TRBD1. The sequenced DNA is TGCTGTGCTAGAGATCGAAGGGACAGGGGGACTGAAGCTTTCTTT. The translation is CCARDRRDRGTEAFF.